This TCR beta chain was sequenced during a study of cytomegalovirus exposure and HLA in healthy donors. All donors participated as healthy donors of bone marrow. A multiplex PCR was run with 60 Vbeta primers and 13 Jbeta primers. TCRdb's table, derived via immunoSEQ multiplex PCR, lists solely in-frame clones and lacks some. The sample comprises approximately 150,000 clones, about 72% of which are singletons, and about 2.5% rests with the top ten. The germline V gene encodes CDR1 SGHTA and CDR2 FQGTGA. The ends were cut back, 5 bases at V and 1 base at J, with 8 bases in the middle. This CDR3 comprises 14 residues.

The receptor's source is a human donor in good health. Input material: PBMCs. The chain combines TRBV7-3 with TRBJ2-2, with D maybe TRBD1 (6 bases). CDR3 bases: TGTGCCAGCAGCACACAGGGGAACACCGGGGAGCTGTTTTTT. As protein: CASSTQGNTGELFF.